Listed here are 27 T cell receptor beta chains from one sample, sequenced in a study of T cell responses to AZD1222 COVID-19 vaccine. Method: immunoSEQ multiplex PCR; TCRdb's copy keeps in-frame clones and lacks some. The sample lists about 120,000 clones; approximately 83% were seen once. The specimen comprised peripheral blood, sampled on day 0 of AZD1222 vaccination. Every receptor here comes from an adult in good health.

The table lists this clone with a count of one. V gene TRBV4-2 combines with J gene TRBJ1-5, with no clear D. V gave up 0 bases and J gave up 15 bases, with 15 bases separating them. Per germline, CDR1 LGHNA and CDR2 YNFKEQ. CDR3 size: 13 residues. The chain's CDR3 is CASSQDLAVLRHF. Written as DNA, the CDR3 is TGTGCCAGCAGCCAAGATTTAGCGGTTCTCCGGCATTTT.

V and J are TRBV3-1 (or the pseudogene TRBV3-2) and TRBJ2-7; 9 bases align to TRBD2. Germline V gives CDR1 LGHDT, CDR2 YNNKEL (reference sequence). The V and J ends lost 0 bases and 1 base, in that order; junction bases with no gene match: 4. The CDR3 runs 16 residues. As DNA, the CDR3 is TGTGCCAGCAGCCAAGATCCAGCGGGGGGATCCTACGAGCAGTACTTC. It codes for CASSQDPAGGSYEQYF.

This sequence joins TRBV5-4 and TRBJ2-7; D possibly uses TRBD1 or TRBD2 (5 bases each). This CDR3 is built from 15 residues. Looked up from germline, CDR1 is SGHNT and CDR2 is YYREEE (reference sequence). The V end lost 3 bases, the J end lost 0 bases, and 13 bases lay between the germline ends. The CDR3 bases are TGTGCCAGCAGCTCTCCCGGGGCCCTCTCCTACGAGCAGTACTTC. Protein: CASSSPGALSYEQYF. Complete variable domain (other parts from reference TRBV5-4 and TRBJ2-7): ETGVTQSPTHLIKTRGQQVTLRCSSQSGHNTVSWYQQALGQGPQFIFQYYREEENGRGNFPPRFSGLQFPNYSSELNVNALELDDSALYLCASSSPGALSYEQYFGPGTRLTVT.

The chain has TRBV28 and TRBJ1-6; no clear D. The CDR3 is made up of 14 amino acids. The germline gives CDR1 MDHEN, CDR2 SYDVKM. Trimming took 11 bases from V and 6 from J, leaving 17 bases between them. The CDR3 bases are TGTGCCGGATCCAGAGGGAGGACTAATTCACCCCTCCACTTT. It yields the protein CAGSRGRTNSPLHF.

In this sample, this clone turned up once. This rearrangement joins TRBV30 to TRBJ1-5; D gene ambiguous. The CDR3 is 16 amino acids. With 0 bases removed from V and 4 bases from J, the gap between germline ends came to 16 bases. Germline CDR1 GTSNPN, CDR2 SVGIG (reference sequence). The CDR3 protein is CAWSVPGARVNQPQHF. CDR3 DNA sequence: TGTGCCTGGAGTGTACCGGGCGCTCGGGTTAATCAGCCCCAGCATTTT. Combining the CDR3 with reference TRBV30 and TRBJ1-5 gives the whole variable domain SQTIHQWPATLVQPVGSPLSLECTVEGTSNPNLYWYRQAAGRGLQLLFYSVGIGQISSEVPQNLSASRPQDRQFILSSKKLLLSDSGFYLCAWSVPGARVNQPQHFGDGTRLSIL.

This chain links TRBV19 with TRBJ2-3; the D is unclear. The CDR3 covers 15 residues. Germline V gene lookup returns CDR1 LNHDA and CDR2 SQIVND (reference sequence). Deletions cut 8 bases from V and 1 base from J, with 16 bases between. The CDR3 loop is CASCTSGGRTDTQYF. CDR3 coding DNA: TGTGCCAGTTGTACCTCGGGCGGACGCACAGATACGCAGTATTTT.

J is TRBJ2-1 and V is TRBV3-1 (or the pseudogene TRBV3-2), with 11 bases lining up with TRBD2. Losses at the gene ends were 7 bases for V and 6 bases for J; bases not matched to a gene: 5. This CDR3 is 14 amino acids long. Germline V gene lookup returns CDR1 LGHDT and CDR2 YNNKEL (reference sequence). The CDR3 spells CASNPSGGPNEQFF. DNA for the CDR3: TGTGCCAGCAACCCTAGCGGGGGGCCCAATGAGCAGTTCTTC.

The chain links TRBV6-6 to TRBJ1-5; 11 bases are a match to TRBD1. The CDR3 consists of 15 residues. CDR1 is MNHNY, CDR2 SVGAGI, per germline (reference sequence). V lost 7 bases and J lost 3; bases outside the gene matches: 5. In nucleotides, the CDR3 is TGTGCCAGCAACCCGGGACAGGGGGTCAATCAGCCCCAGCATTTT. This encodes CASNPGQGVNQPQHF.

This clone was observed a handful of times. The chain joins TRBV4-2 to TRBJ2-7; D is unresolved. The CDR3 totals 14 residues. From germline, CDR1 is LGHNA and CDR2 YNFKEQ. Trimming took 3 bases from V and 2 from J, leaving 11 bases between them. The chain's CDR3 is CASSHTGLAYEQYF. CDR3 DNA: TGTGCCAGCAGCCACACCGGTCTTGCCTACGAGCAGTACTTC.

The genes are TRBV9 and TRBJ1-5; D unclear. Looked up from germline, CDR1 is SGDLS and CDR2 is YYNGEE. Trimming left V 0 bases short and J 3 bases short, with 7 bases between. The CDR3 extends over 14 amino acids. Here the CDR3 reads CASSVDSINQPQHF. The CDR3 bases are TGTGCCAGCAGCGTAGACAGTATCAATCAGCCCCAGCATTTT.

The CDR3 DNA reads TGTGCCAGCAGCTCGAGGGGGCTGCCGAATCAGCCCCAGCATTTT. Protein sequence: CASSSRGLPNQPQHF. The gene calls are TRBV28 and TRBJ1-5, with 7 bases aligning to TRBD1. The germline gives CDR1 MDHEN, CDR2 SYDVKM. Germline trimming cut 6 bases from V and 4 bases from J; bases unmatched to any gene: 9. The CDR3 loop spans 15 amino acids.

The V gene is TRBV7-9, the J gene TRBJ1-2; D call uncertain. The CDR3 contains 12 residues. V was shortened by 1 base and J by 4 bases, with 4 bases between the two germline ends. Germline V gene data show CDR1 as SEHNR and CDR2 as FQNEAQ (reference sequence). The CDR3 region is CASSLEVYGYTF. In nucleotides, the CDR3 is TGTGCCAGCAGCTTAGAAGTCTATGGCTACACCTTC.

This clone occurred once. For the CDR3, the DNA is TGTGCCAGCAGCCCCCTCGCAGCGGGAGGTGGATACGAGCAGTACTTC. It specifies CASSPLAAGGGYEQYF. The rearrangement joins TRBV6-2 or TRBV6-3 to TRBJ2-7, with 9 bases matching TRBD2. From germline, CDR1 is MNHEY and CDR2 SVGEGT. The V and J ends lost 6 bases and 4 bases, in that order; junction bases with no gene match: 13. This CDR3 has 16 residues.

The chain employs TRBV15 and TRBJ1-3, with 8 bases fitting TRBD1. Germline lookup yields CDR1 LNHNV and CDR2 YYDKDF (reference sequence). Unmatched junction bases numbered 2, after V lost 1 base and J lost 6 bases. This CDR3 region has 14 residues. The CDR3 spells CATSRGTGPNTIYF. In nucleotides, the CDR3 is TGTGCCACCAGCAGAGGGACAGGGCCAAACACCATATATTTT.

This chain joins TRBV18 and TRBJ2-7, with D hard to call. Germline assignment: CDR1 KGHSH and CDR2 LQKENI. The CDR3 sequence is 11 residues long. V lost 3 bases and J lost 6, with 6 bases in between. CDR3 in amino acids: CASSPFSEQYF. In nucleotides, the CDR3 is TGTGCCAGCTCACCTTTTTCCGAGCAGTACTTC.

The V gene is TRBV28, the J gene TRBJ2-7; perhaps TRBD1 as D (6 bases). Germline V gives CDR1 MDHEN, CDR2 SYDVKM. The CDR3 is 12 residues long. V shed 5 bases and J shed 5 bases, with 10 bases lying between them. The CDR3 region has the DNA TGTGCCAGCAGTCAGGGGACACACGAGCAGTACTTC. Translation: CASSQGTHEQYF.

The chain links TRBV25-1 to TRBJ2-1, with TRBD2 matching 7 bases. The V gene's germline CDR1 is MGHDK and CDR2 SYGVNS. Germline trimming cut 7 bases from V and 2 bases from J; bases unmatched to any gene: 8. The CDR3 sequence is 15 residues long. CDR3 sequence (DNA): TGTGCCAGCACCGGGAGCGGGGACCCCTACAATGAGCAGTTCTTC. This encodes CASTGSGDPYNEQFF. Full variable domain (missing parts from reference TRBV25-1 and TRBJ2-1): EADIYQTPRYLVIGTGKKITLECSQTMGHDKMYWYQQDPGMELHLIHYSYGVNSTEKGDLSSESTVSRIRTEHFPLTLESARPSHTSQYLCASTGSGDPYNEQFFGPGTRLTVL.

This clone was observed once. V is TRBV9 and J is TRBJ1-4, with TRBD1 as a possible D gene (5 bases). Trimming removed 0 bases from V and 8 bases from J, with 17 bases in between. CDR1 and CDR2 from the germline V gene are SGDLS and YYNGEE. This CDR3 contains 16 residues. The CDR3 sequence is CASSVAPQGGGEKLFF. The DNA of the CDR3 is TGTGCCAGCAGCGTAGCTCCGCAGGGTGGTGGCGAAAAACTGTTTTTT.

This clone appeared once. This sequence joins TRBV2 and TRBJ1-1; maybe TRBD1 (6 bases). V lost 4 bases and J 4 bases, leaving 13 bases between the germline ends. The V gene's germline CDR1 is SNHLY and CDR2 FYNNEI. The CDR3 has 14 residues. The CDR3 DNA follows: TGTGCCAGCAGTGGGGGGGGCCAGTCCACTGAAGCTTTCTTT. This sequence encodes CASSGGGQSTEAFF.

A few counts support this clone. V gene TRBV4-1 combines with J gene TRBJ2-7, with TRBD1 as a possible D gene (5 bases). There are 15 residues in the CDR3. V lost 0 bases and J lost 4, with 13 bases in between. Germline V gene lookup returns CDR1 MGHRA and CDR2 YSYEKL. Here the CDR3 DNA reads TGCGCCAGCAGCCAAGACCCACAGGTGGAGTACGAGCAGTACTTC. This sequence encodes CASSQDPQVEYEQYF.

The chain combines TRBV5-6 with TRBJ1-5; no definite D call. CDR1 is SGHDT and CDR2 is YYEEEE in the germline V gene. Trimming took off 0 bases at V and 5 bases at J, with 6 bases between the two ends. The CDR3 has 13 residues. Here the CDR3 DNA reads TGTGCCAGCAGCTTGGACCGGGATCAGCCCCAGCATTTT. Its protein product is CASSLDRDQPQHF.

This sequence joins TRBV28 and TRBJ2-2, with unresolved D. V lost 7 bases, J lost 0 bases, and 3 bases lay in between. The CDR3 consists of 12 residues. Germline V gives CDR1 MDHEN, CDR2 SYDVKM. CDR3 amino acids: CASTTNTGELFF. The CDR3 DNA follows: TGTGCCAGCACCACGAACACCGGGGAGCTGTTTTTT.

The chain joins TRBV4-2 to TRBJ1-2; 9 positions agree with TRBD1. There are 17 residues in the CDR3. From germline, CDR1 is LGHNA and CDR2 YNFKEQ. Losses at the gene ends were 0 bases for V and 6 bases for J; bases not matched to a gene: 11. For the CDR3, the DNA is TGTGCCAGCAGCCAAGATGGTGGTAGGACAGGGGTGCATGGCTACACCTTC. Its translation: CASSQDGGRTGVHGYTF.

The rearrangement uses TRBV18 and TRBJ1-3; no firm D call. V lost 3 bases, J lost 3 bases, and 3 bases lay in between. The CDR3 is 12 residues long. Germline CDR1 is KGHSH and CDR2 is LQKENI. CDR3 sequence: CASSPDGNTIYF. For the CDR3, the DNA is TGTGCCAGCTCACCGGATGGAAACACCATATATTTT.

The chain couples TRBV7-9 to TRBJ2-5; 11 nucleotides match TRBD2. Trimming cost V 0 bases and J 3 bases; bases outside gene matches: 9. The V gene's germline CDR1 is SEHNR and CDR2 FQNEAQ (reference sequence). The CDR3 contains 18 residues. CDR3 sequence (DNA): TGTGCCAGCAGCTTAGCGGGTAGTGGGACTAGCGGAAAAGAGACCCAGTACTTC. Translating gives CASSLAGSGTSGKETQYF.

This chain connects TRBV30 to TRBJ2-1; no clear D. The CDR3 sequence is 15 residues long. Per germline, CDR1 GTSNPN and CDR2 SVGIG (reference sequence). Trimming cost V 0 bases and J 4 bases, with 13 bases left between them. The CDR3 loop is CAWSVLGLGYNEQFF. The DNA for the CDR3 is TGTGCCTGGAGTGTCCTCGGGCTAGGATACAATGAGCAGTTCTTC.

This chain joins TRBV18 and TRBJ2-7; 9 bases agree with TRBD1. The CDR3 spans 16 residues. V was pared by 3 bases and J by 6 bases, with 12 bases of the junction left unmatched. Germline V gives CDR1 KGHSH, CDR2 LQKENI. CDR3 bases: TGTGCCAGCTCACCTTCGGTACCGGGACAGGGAGGCGAGCAGTACTTC. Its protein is CASSPSVPGQGGEQYF.